A single sample gave rise to the 30 T cell receptor beta chains below, sequenced in a study of radiotherapy plus CTLA-4 blockade in lung cancer. Sequenced by immunoSEQ multiplex PCR; TCRdb stores in-frame clones only, minus some. The sample carries roughly 80,000 clones, 78% recorded once. Specimen: peripheral blood, collected from a patient treated with radiotherapy plus ipilimumab. These receptors were collected from a human donor with non-small cell lung cancer who had a partial response to radiotherapy plus ipilimumab. Some clones in this sample may be carry-over from other donors' samples.

The chain recombines TRBV7-9 with TRBJ2-2; D not certain. This CDR3 comprises 14 residues. Trimming stripped 5 bases from V and 4 bases from J, with 11 bases between. Germline V gene lookup returns CDR1 SEHNR and CDR2 FQNEAQ (reference sequence). The CDR3 DNA reads as TGTGCCAGCAGCCCTTTAAGCGTCACCGGGGAGCTGTTTTTT. Translated, it gives CASSPLSVTGELFF.

The rearrangement joins TRBV29-1 to TRBJ2-3; TRBD1 aligns across 11 bases. The V segment lost 4 bases and the J segment 4 bases; nucleotides outside the gene matches: 1. The CDR3 contains 13 residues. Germline CDR1 and CDR2: SQVTM and ANQGSEA. The CDR3 bases are TGCAGCGTTGGGACAGGGGGCGCAGATACGCAGTATTTT. As protein: CSVGTGGADTQYF.

The V gene is TRBV7-9, the J gene TRBJ1-3; 7 positions agree with TRBD1. The CDR3 has 14 amino acids. Germline trimming cut 3 bases from V and 7 bases from J; bases unmatched to any gene: 6. Germline V gene data show CDR1 as SEHNR and CDR2 as FQNEAQ (reference sequence). The CDR3 protein is CASSLKTGTNTIYF. Written as DNA, the CDR3 is TGTGCCAGCAGCTTGAAGACAGGGACCAACACCATATATTTT.

The gene calls are TRBV27 and TRBJ1-6; D not certain. CDR1 and CDR2 from the germline V gene are MNHEY and SMNVEV (reference sequence). The CDR3 totals 13 residues. V was pared by 6 bases and J by 7 bases, with 10 bases between. CDR3 DNA sequence: TGTGCCAGCAGGAAATTAGTAAATTCACCCCTCCACTTT. Translated, it gives CASRKLVNSPLHF.

The genes are TRBV2 and TRBJ1-4; D is unresolved. Germline V lookup: CDR1 SNHLY, CDR2 FYNNEI. This CDR3 has 15 residues. Trimming removed 7 bases at V and 0 bases at J, with 12 bases between. CDR3 bases: TGTGCCAGCACCGCTAGACGGACAACTAATGAAAAACTGTTTTTT. It translates to CASTARRTTNEKLFF.

This clone was counted a few times. J is TRBJ1-4 and V is TRBV18; a possible D gene is TRBD1 (5 bases). The CDR3 has 14 residues. V shed 4 bases and J shed 5 bases, with 11 bases lying between them. Germline-derived CDR1 and CDR2 are KGHSH and LQKENI. The CDR3 DNA reads TGTGCCAGCTCACGCGGGGCAGTCAATGAAAAACTGTTTTTT. Protein sequence: CASSRGAVNEKLFF.

V is TRBV18 and J is TRBJ2-1; the D gene is possibly TRBD2 (6 bases). CDR3 length: 15 residues. Trimming removed 5 bases from V and 2 bases from J, with 13 bases in between. CDR1 and CDR2 (germline): KGHSH, LQKENI. CDR3 DNA: TGTGCCAGCTCAGCACAACTAGCTCCCTACAATGAGCAGTTCTTC. Its protein product is CASSAQLAPYNEQFF.

The chain has TRBV2 and TRBJ2-5; D uncertain. CDR1 and CDR2 from the germline V gene are SNHLY and FYNNEI. The CDR3 loop spans 14 amino acids. The V and J ends lost 4 bases and 4 bases respectively, with 13 bases between them. CDR3 DNA: TGTGCCAGCAGTGGGGCAGCAGCCGTAGAGACCCAGTACTTC. Translation: CASSGAAAVETQYF.

The V gene is TRBV13, the J gene TRBJ1-6, with 8 bases lining up with TRBD1. Germline V gives CDR1 PRHDT, CDR2 FYEKMQ (reference sequence). V shed 8 bases, J shed 9 bases, and the junction held 6 bases outside the gene matches. The CDR3 length is 13 residues. The CDR3 spells CASSDRDVSPLHF. Written as DNA, the CDR3 is TGTGCCAGCTCGGACAGGGATGTTTCACCCCTCCACTTT.

This chain joins TRBV6-6 and TRBJ1-1; no firm D call. This CDR3 is 11 amino acids long. Between the trimmed V and J ends, which lost 6 bases and 6 bases, there was a span of 8 bases. CDR1 MNHNY and CDR2 SVGAGI come from the germline V gene (reference sequence). The CDR3 DNA follows: TGTGCCAGCAGGTTGGTAGCTGAAGCTTTCTTT. Translation: CASRLVAEAFF.

The chain links TRBV7-2 to TRBJ2-3, with 8 bases aligning to TRBD2. The CDR3 is made up of 17 amino acids. Germline V gene data show CDR1 as SGHTA and CDR2 as FQGNSA. V shed 5 bases and J 1 base; nucleotides not matched to a gene: 11. CDR3 bases: TGTGCCAGCAGCCCAAGTACGGGGGGGCCCCGCACAGATACGCAGTATTTT. The encoded protein is CASSPSTGGPRTDTQYF.

The rearrangement links TRBV28 to TRBJ2-1; weak D call: TRBD2 (5 bases). The CDR3 is 14 residues long. V lost 3 bases, J lost 4 bases, and 10 bases lay in between. CDR1 MDHEN and CDR2 SYDVKM come from the germline V gene. CDR3 region: CASSFLLAYNEQFF. The CDR3 DNA is TGTGCCAGCAGTTTTCTCCTAGCTTACAATGAGCAGTTCTTC.

The V and J genes are TRBV28 and TRBJ2-5; 10 nucleotides line up with TRBD1. The closer fit of TRBJ2-7 to the DNA end suggests the J call may be wrong. CDR1 is MDHEN and CDR2 is SYDVKM in the germline V gene. The length of the CDR3 is 15 residues. The DNA for the CDR3 is TGTGCCAGCCAACAGACAGGGGGCGCTGACTACGAGCAGTACTTC. Encoded protein: CASQQTGGADYEQYF.

The chain is built from TRBV7-9 and TRBJ2-1; D may be TRBD1 (6 bases). The germline V gene has CDR1 SEHNR and CDR2 FQNEAQ (reference sequence). V lost 2 bases and J 8 bases, leaving 19 bases between the germline ends. CDR3 size: 16 residues. The CDR3 sequence is CASSLYGVRGFDEQFF. The CDR3 DNA reads TGTGCCAGCAGCTTATATGGCGTCAGGGGATTCGATGAGCAGTTCTTC.

The chain carries TRBV2 and TRBJ1-3; D is unclear. CDR1 and CDR2 (germline): SNHLY, FYNNEI. V lost 6 bases, J lost 1 base, and 16 bases lay in between. This CDR3 contains 16 residues. CDR3 sequence: CASSPPWAGSGNTIYF. In nucleotides, the CDR3 is TGTGCCAGCAGCCCCCCCTGGGCTGGGTCTGGAAACACCATATATTTT. The full variable domain, its missing parts supplied by reference TRBV2 and TRBJ1-3, is EPEVTQTPSHQVTQMGQEVILRCVPISNHLYFYWYRQILGQKVEFLVSFYNNEISEKSEIFDDQFSVERPDGSNFTLKIRSTKLEDSAMYFCASSPPWAGSGNTIYFGEGSWLTVV.

The chain employs TRBV18 and TRBJ2-7, with a weak D call TRBD1 (6 bases). V lost 6 bases and J 2 bases, leaving 17 bases between the germline ends. CDR3 length: 15 residues. Germline CDR1 reads KGHSH; CDR2 reads LQKENI. In DNA form, the CDR3 reads TGTGCCAGCTCTCGGGACACCCGGGGAGCCTACGAGCAGTACTTC. Translation: CASSRDTRGAYEQYF.

This chain joins TRBV7-7 and TRBJ2-5; 9 positions agree with TRBD2. CDR3 length: 14 amino acids. V gave up 2 bases and J gave up 4 bases; unmatched junction bases: 2. Germline V gene data show CDR1 as SSHAT and CDR2 as FNYEAQ (reference sequence). In DNA form, the CDR3 reads TGTGCCAGCAGCTTAAGAGCGGGAGGAGAGACCCAGTACTTC. Its translation is CASSLRAGGETQYF.

This clone was counted once. The chain joins TRBV6-6 to TRBJ2-4; no firm D call. Trimming removed 0 bases from V and 0 bases from J, with 9 bases in between. Germline V lookup: CDR1 MNHNY, CDR2 SVGAGI (reference sequence). The CDR3 totals 16 residues. The CDR3 DNA follows: TGTGCCAGCAGTTACTCGGGCACCTTAGCCAAAAACATTCAGTACTTC. It encodes CASSYSGTLAKNIQYF.

This clone was seen more than once but under ten times. The J gene is TRBJ1-5, the V gene TRBV6-4, with a possible D match to TRBD1 (6 bases). V lost 6 bases and J 7 bases, leaving 19 bases between the germline ends. The CDR3 consists of 15 residues. Germline V lookup: CDR1 MRHNA, CDR2 SNTAGT. The CDR3: CASSPYYRDGQPQHF. As DNA, the CDR3 is TGTGCCAGCAGCCCCTACTACAGGGATGGGCAGCCCCAGCATTTT.

The CDR3 DNA sequence: TGTGCCAGCAGTCACTCATCCTACGAGCAGTACTTC. It is translated as CASSHSSYEQYF. This sequence joins TRBV27 and TRBJ2-7; D remains ambiguous. The CDR3 sequence is 12 residues long. V lost 5 bases and J lost 1, with 6 bases in between. The germline V gene encodes CDR1 MNHEY and CDR2 SMNVEV (reference sequence).

This clone was observed a handful of times. V and J are TRBV5-4 and TRBJ2-5; D is perhaps TRBD2 (6 bases). The CDR3 is made up of 14 amino acids. Germline assignment: CDR1 SGHNT and CDR2 YYREEE (reference sequence). Trimming left V 1 base short and J 4 bases short, with 11 bases between. The CDR3 DNA sequence: TGTGCCAGCAGCTTGCAGACGGGGGTAGAGACCCAGTACTTC. Translated: CASSLQTGVETQYF.

The chain employs TRBV4-2 and TRBJ2-3; 9 positions match TRBD2. After removal of 0 bases from V and 5 bases from J, the junction contained 3 bases not matched to a gene. Looked up from germline, CDR1 is LGHNA and CDR2 is YNFKEQ. The CDR3 consists of 15 residues. The CDR3 region is CASSQDLLAGDTQYF. DNA for the CDR3: TGTGCCAGCAGCCAAGATTTACTAGCGGGAGATACGCAGTATTTT.

CDR3 residues: CASSLDLGSDNMNTEAFF. The CDR3 region has the DNA TGTGCCAGCAGCTTAGATCTCGGGAGCGATAACATGAACACTGAAGCTTTCTTT. The chain is built from TRBV11-2 and TRBJ1-1; D is unclear. This CDR3 contains 18 residues. CDR1 and CDR2 (germline): SGHAT, FQNNGV. Between the trimmed V and J ends, which lost 0 bases and 0 bases, there was a span of 17 bases.

This clone showed up just a few times. The chain is built from TRBV19 and TRBJ2-2; TRBD1 is a possible D gene (6 bases). Germline V gives CDR1 LNHDA, CDR2 SQIVND (reference sequence). The CDR3 runs to 15 residues. The V end lost 3 bases, the J end lost 1 base, and 9 bases lay between the germline ends. In DNA, the CDR3 is TGTGCCAGTAGTATCCAGGGACAGAACACCGGGGAGCTGTTTTTT. It encodes CASSIQGQNTGELFF.

The chain has TRBV4-2 and TRBJ1-3, with 9 bases that match TRBD1. V lost 4 bases to trimming and J lost 0 bases; unmatched junction nucleotides: 7. The CDR3 loop spans 17 amino acids. From germline, CDR1 is LGHNA and CDR2 YNFKEQ. CDR3 DNA sequence: TGTGCCAGCAGCCTGGGACAGGGACCTTTCTCTGGAAACACCATATATTTT. This encodes CASSLGQGPFSGNTIYF.

The gene calls are TRBV4-2 and TRBJ1-2; 10 nucleotides agree with TRBD1. J was trimmed by 1 base and V by 0 bases; bases with no gene match: 11. The CDR3 is 19 residues long. Germline CDR1 reads LGHNA; CDR2 reads YNFKEQ. DNA of the CDR3: TGTGCCAGCAGCCAAGAAGTCTCCGGGACAGGGGCCCGTAACTATGGCTACACCTTC. Translated: CASSQEVSGTGARNYGYTF.

This clone turned up a few times. V and J are TRBV6-6 and TRBJ2-7; a weak D match, TRBD2 (5 bases). V lost 4 bases, J lost 3 bases, and 16 bases lay in between. Germline loops: CDR1 MNHNY, CDR2 SVGAGI (reference sequence). The CDR3 extends over 15 amino acids. Here the CDR3 DNA reads TGTGCCAGCAGTTCGACTGGGGTGGCGGGCTACGAGCAGTACTTC. This gives the protein CASSSTGVAGYEQYF.

The chain carries TRBV28 and TRBJ2-5; 7 nucleotides match TRBD2. The CDR3 has 15 amino acids. CDR1 MDHEN and CDR2 SYDVKM come from the germline V gene. V was pared by 3 bases and J by 2 bases, with 6 bases of the junction left unmatched. The CDR3 reads CASSLVRGGQETQYF. Written as DNA, the CDR3 is TGTGCCAGCAGTTTGGTTCGCGGGGGACAAGAGACCCAGTACTTC.

The chain has TRBV19 and TRBJ1-5, with D hard to call. The CDR3 is 15 residues long. With 5 bases removed from V and 0 bases from J, the gap between germline ends came to 11 bases. Germline V gene data show CDR1 as LNHDA and CDR2 as SQIVND (reference sequence). This chain's CDR3 is CASSQTVYSNQPQHF. The CDR3, as DNA: TGTGCCAGTAGTCAAACAGTGTATAGCAATCAGCCCCAGCATTTT.

This clone was seen just once. CDR3 sequence: CASRMSAGLYSYEQYF. The CDR3 DNA sequence: TGTGCCAGCAGGATGTCCGCGGGGCTCTACTCCTACGAGCAGTACTTC. The V call is TRBV2, the J call TRBJ2-7, with a possible D match to TRBD2 (6 bases). Trimming took off 6 bases at V and 0 bases at J, with 18 bases between the two ends. CDR1 is SNHLY and CDR2 is FYNNEI in the germline V gene. CDR3 size: 16 residues.